The rows below give T cell receptor beta chains drawn from one sample of a study of T cells after posttransplantation cyclophosphamide. The data were produced by immunoSEQ multiplex PCR, yet TCRdb's version contains in-frame clones alone and is incomplete. The data contain about 17,000 clones, roughly 80% of them singletons. Sequences were derived from CD8+ T cells sorted from PBMCs, sampled approximately 2,000 days after a stem cell transplant with posttransplant cyclophosphamide. The source is a female patient in her thirties or forties who received an allogeneic stem cell transplant from a related donor, was CMV-positive, and had no GVHD. Among the T cells, some may be from the graft donor. Both conserved end residues are part of each CDR3. A D gene is named only where the DNA matches it firmly. A row's size may be missing; if present it is once, few, many or a size class.

d_call: TRBD1
j_call: TRBJ1-2
clone_size: .
v_call: TRBV4-2
cdr3_aa: CASSPLDRANYGYTF
cdr3_nt: TGTGCCAGCAGCCCCCTGGACAGGGCTAACTATGGCTACACCTTC

d_call: TRBD1
j_call: TRBJ1-3
clone_size: .
v_call: TRBV6-1
cdr3_aa: CASRAGTGGNTIYF
cdr3_nt: TGTGCCAGCAGGGCCGGGACAGGAGGAAACACCATATATTTT

d_call: TRBD1
j_call: TRBJ1-1
clone_size: few
v_call: TRBV7-9
cdr3_aa: CASSWTGANTEAFF
cdr3_nt: TGTGCCAGCAGCTGGACAGGGGCTAACACTGAAGCTTTCTTT

d_call: .
j_call: TRBJ2-5
clone_size: .
v_call: TRBV7-9
cdr3_aa: CASSLWTSATGGTQYF
cdr3_nt: TGTGCCAGCAGCCTCTGGACTAGCGCCACAGGGGGGACCCAGTACTTC

d_call: TRBD2
j_call: TRBJ2-5
clone_size: .
v_call: TRBV2
cdr3_aa: CASSEWLAGTQETQYF
cdr3_nt: TGTGCCAGCAGTGAATGGCTAGCGGGGACCCAAGAGACCCAGTACTTC

d_call: .
j_call: TRBJ2-1
clone_size: .
v_call: TRBV6-5
cdr3_aa: CASSYAGDGYNEQFF
cdr3_nt: TGTGCCAGCAGCTACGCAGGGGACGGGTACAATGAGCAGTTCTTC

d_call: .
j_call: TRBJ1-1
clone_size: .
v_call: TRBV5-1
cdr3_aa: CASSWDLERAMNTEAFF
cdr3_nt: TGCGCCAGCAGCTGGGACTTAGAAAGGGCCATGAACACTGAAGCTTTCTTT

d_call: .
j_call: TRBJ1-4
clone_size: .
v_call: TRBV5-6
cdr3_aa: CASSLWDTPTTNEKLFF
cdr3_nt: TGTGCCAGCAGCTTGTGGGACACCCCCACAACTAATGAAAAACTGTTTTTT

d_call: TRBD2
j_call: TRBJ2-1
clone_size: few
v_call: TRBV7-8
cdr3_aa: CASNSGDAYNEQFF
cdr3_nt: TGTGCCAGCAATAGCGGGGACGCCTACAATGAGCAGTTCTTC

d_call: TRBD1
j_call: TRBJ2-3
clone_size: .
v_call: TRBV6-5
cdr3_aa: CASRDAGGSQYF
cdr3_nt: TGTGCCAGCAGAGATGCAGGGGGTTCGCAGTATTTT

d_call: TRBD1
j_call: TRBJ2-7
clone_size: .
v_call: TRBV27
cdr3_aa: CASSSWGDRDSYEQYF
cdr3_nt: TGTGCCAGCAGTTCGTGGGGGGACAGGGACTCCTACGAGCAGTACTTC

d_call: TRBD2
j_call: TRBJ2-3
clone_size: .
v_call: TRBV19
cdr3_aa: CASSIGPASGIADTQYF
cdr3_nt: TGTGCCAGTAGTATAGGCCCCGCTAGCGGGATTGCAGATACGCAGTATTTT

d_call: .
j_call: TRBJ1-2
clone_size: .
v_call: TRBV4-1
cdr3_aa: CASSQETAYGYTF
cdr3_nt: TGCGCCAGCAGCCAAGAGACAGCGTATGGCTACACCTTC

d_call: .
j_call: TRBJ1-5
clone_size: few
v_call: TRBV19
cdr3_aa: CASSMGPGRATQPQHF
cdr3_nt: TGTGCCAGTAGTATGGGGCCAGGGAGGGCTACTCAGCCCCAGCATTTT

d_call: .
j_call: TRBJ1-2
clone_size: few
v_call: TRBV9
cdr3_aa: CASSVNSNYGYTF
cdr3_nt: TGTGCCAGCAGCGTTAACAGTAACTATGGCTACACCTTC

d_call: TRBD1
j_call: TRBJ2-5
clone_size: .
v_call: TRBV5-4
cdr3_aa: CASSGRDSEETQYF
cdr3_nt: TGTGCCAGCAGCGGAAGGGACAGCGAAGAGACCCAGTACTTC

d_call: .
j_call: TRBJ2-3
clone_size: .
v_call: TRBV27
cdr3_aa: CASSLGTFGDTQYF
cdr3_nt: TGTGCCAGCAGTTTAGGGACTTTCGGAGATACGCAGTATTTT

d_call: .
j_call: TRBJ1-2
clone_size: few
v_call: TRBV5-1
cdr3_aa: CASSFLEGNYGYTF
cdr3_nt: TGCGCCAGCAGCTTCTTGGAGGGGAACTATGGCTACACCTTC

d_call: .
j_call: TRBJ2-1
clone_size: once
v_call: TRBV19
cdr3_aa: CASSIVGGEQFF
cdr3_nt: TGTGCCAGTAGTATAGTTGGTGGCGAGCAGTTCTTC

d_call: .
j_call: TRBJ1-1
clone_size: few
v_call: TRBV10-3
cdr3_aa: CAISESKQGSTEAFF
cdr3_nt: TGTGCCATCAGTGAGTCGAAACAGGGTAGCACTGAAGCTTTCTTT

d_call: .
j_call: TRBJ2-1
clone_size: .
v_call: TRBV4-1
cdr3_aa: CASSQAYLDEQFF
cdr3_nt: TGCGCCAGCAGCCAAGCATATCTAGATGAGCAGTTCTTC

d_call: TRBD2
j_call: TRBJ2-1
clone_size: .
v_call: TRBV2
cdr3_aa: CASSLGTSGYNEQFF
cdr3_nt: TGTGCCAGCAGTCTCGGGACTAGCGGATACAATGAGCAGTTCTTC

d_call: TRBD1
j_call: TRBJ1-1
clone_size: .
v_call: TRBV5-1
cdr3_aa: CASSTGQGNTEAFF
cdr3_nt: TGCGCCAGCAGCACTGGACAGGGTAACACTGAAGCTTTCTTT

d_call: TRBD2
j_call: TRBJ2-1
clone_size: few
v_call: TRBV12-5
cdr3_aa: CASGLALGLLNNEQFF
cdr3_nt: TGTGCTAGTGGTTTGGCCCTGGGACTACTCAACAATGAGCAGTTCTTC

d_call: TRBD2
j_call: TRBJ2-1
clone_size: few
v_call: TRBV7-3
cdr3_aa: CASSLLAGDNEQFF
cdr3_nt: TGTGCCAGCAGCTTACTAGCGGGGGACAATGAGCAGTTCTTC

d_call: TRBD1
j_call: TRBJ1-4
clone_size: .
v_call: TRBV5-4
cdr3_aa: CASSPDRGLFATNEKLFF
cdr3_nt: TGTGCCAGCAGCCCGGACAGGGGCCTTTTTGCAACTAATGAAAAACTGTTTTTT

d_call: TRBD1
j_call: TRBJ2-7
clone_size: .
v_call: TRBV6-4
cdr3_aa: CASRTRGSLSYEQYF
cdr3_nt: TGTGCCAGCAGGACCAGGGGGTCCCTCTCCTACGAGCAGTACTTC

d_call: TRBD2
j_call: TRBJ2-5
clone_size: once
v_call: TRBV7-9
cdr3_aa: CASSLALAGGETQYF
cdr3_nt: TGTGCCAGCAGCTTAGCTCTAGCGGGGGGGGAGACCCAGTACTTC

d_call: TRBD1
j_call: TRBJ2-5
clone_size: .
v_call: TRBV11-3
cdr3_aa: CASSSYRDSQETQYF
cdr3_nt: TGTGCCAGCAGCTCTTATCGGGACAGCCAAGAGACCCAGTACTTC

d_call: TRBD2
j_call: TRBJ2-1
clone_size: .
v_call: TRBV27
cdr3_aa: CASSLAGAWSSYNEQFF
cdr3_nt: TGTGCCAGCAGCTTAGCGGGGGCCTGGAGCTCCTACAATGAGCAGTTCTTC